This is a list of T cell receptor beta chains from one sample in a study of blood T cell repertoires in COVID-19. Clones were sequenced by immunoSEQ multiplex PCR, and TCRdb holds only the in-frame ones, with some missing. The sample holds around 210,000 clones; 70% to 90% are singletons and the top ten take 0.7% to 0.85%. The sample comprised peripheral blood. These receptor sequences come from a woman aged 70 to 79 with acute or convalescent COVID-19. Both conserved end residues are part of each CDR3. The D gene is left open where the match is weak. Clone sizes are given selectively: once, few, many, or a class where the clone is expanded.

-,TRBV19,-,TRBJ1-6,CASTGTTFGPLHF,TGTGCCAGTACCGGGACAACGTTTGGACCCCTCCACTTT
-,TRBV5-4,TRBD2,TRBJ2-2,CASSLKLAGSEELFF,TGTGCCAGCAGCTTGAAACTAGCGGGATCGGAGGAGCTGTTTTTT
-,TRBV19,TRBD1,TRBJ2-5,CASNRGQETQYF,TGTGCCAGTAACAGGGGTCAAGAGACCCAGTACTTC
-,TRBV6-5,TRBD1,TRBJ1-2,CASSSGTGGGYGYTF,TGTGCCAGCAGTTCCGGGACAGGGGGCGGTTATGGCTACACCTTC
-,TRBV4-2,-,TRBJ2-5,CASEEGRETQYF,TGTGCCAGTGAGGAGGGCAGGGAGACCCAGTACTTC
-,TRBV5-1,-,TRBJ2-5,CASSKGVRGPPQETQYF,TGCGCCAGCAGCAAGGGGGTGCGGGGGCCTCCCCAAGAGACCCAGTACTTC
-,TRBV6-5,TRBD1,TRBJ1-6,CASSRQGYNSPLHF,TGTGCCAGCAGTCGACAGGGCTATAATTCACCCCTCCACTTT
-,TRBV28,-,TRBJ2-1,CASSLIGSYNEQFF,TGTGCCAGCAGTTTGATCGGCTCCTACAATGAGCAGTTCTTC
-,TRBV28,-,TRBJ1-1,CATSWGPGMNTEAFF,TGTGCCACCTCCTGGGGCCCTGGGATGAACACTGAAGCTTTCTTT
-,TRBV7-8,-,TRBJ1-1,CASSFSGGGTEAFF,TGTGCCAGCAGCTTTTCGGGGGGCGGGACTGAAGCTTTCTTT
once,TRBV7-2,TRBD1,TRBJ1-1,CASTLGQGGTEAFF,TGTGCCAGCACACTGGGACAGGGAGGAACTGAAGCTTTCTTT
-,TRBV5-1,-,TRBJ2-7,CASSAWGAYEQYF,TGCGCCAGCAGTGCCTGGGGAGCTTACGAGCAGTACTTC
-,TRBV29-1,TRBD2,TRBJ2-5,CSVETSGLGETQYF,TGCAGCGTCGAAACTAGCGGGTTAGGAGAGACCCAGTACTTC
once,TRBV2,TRBD1,TRBJ2-3,CASLRTGGSDTQYF,TGTGCCAGCCTCCGGACAGGGGGATCGGATACGCAGTATTTT
-,TRBV6-4,TRBD1,TRBJ1-1,CASARDRTITEAFF,TGTGCCAGCGCCCGGGACAGGACGATCACTGAAGCTTTCTTT
-,TRBV6-6,-,TRBJ1-1,CASSYSTNSNTEAFF,TGTGCCAGCAGTTACTCTACCAACTCGAACACTGAAGCTTTCTTT
-,TRBV5-4,-,TRBJ1-4,CASSWFQATNEKLFF,TGTGCCAGCAGCTGGTTCCAGGCAACTAATGAAAAACTGTTTTTT
-,TRBV19,TRBD1,TRBJ2-4,CASSTGTGLNIQYF,TGTGCCAGTAGTACCGGGACAGGGCTAAACATTCAGTACTTC
-,TRBV11-2,-,TRBJ1-5,CASSYPGAQPQHF,TGTGCCAGCAGTTACCCAGGGGCCCAGCCCCAGCATTTT
-,TRBV12-5,-,TRBJ2-1,CASALEGSYNEQFF,TGTGCTAGTGCTCTCGAGGGCTCCTACAATGAGCAGTTCTTC
-,TRBV18,TRBD1,TRBJ1-2,CASSPTGEGYGYTF,TGTGCCAGCTCACCGACAGGGGAAGGGTATGGCTACACCTTC
-,TRBV10-3,-,TRBJ1-5,CATRGRGDNSNQPQHF,TGTGCCACCAGGGGACGGGGGGACAATAGCAATCAGCCCCAGCATTTT
-,TRBV6-5,TRBD1,TRBJ2-7,CASSSGTEIYEQYF,TGTGCCAGCAGTTCCGGGACAGAGATCTACGAGCAGTACTTC